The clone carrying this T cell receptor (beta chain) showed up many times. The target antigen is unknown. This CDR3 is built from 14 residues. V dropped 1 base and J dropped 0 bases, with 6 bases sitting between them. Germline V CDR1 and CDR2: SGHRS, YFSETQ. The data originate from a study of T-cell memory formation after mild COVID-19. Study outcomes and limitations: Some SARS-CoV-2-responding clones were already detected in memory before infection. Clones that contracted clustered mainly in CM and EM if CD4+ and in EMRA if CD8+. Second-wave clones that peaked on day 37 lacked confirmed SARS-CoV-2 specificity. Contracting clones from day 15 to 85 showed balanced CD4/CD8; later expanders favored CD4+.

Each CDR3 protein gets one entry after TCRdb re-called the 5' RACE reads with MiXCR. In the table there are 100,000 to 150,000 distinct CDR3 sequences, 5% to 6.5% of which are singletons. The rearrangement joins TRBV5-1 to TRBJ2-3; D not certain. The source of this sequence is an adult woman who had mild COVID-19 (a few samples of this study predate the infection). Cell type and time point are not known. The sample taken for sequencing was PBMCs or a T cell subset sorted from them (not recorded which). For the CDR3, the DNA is TGCGCCAGCAGCTTGTGGGATAGCACAGATACGCAGTATTTT. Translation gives CASSLWDSTDTQYF.